This record concerns one T cell receptor (beta chain) sequence. This entry belongs to a study of blood T cell repertoires in COVID-19. As for the study in general: PBMCs, B-cell-depleted T cells, or T cells were the source of the cDNA or gDNA that made up the material.

Between the trimmed V and J ends, which lost 3 bases and 11 bases, there was a span of 7 bases. From germline, CDR1 is MNHNS and CDR2 SASEGT. The CDR3 totals 10 residues. How the authors handled the data: Reference gene primer amplification yielded estimated nucleated cell counts. Assay: immunoSEQ multiplex PCR; the TCRdb copy retains only in-frame clones and omits some. The V and J calls and clone size come from that table; D and trimming were worked out from the DNA. The repertoire has roughly 150,000 clones, less than 90% of them found once; the top ten carry approximately 2.3%. The chain carries TRBV6-1 and TRBJ1-1; maybe TRBD1 (5 bases). Sequenced material: peripheral blood. The TCR originated in a woman in her 70s with acute or convalescent COVID-19. DNA for the CDR3: TGTGCCAGCAGTGACAGGGTGGCTTTCTTT. This gives the protein CASSDRVAFF.